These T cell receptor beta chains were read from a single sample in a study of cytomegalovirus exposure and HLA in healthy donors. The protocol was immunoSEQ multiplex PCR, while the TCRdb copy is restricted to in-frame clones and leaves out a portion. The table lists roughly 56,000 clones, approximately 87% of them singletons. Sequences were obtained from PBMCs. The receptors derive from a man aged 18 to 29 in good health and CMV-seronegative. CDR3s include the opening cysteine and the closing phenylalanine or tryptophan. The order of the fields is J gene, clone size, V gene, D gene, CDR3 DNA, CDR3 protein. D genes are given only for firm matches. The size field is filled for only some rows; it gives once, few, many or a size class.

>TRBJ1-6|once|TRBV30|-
TGTGCCTGGACTCTCCCCGACAGAACCAATTCACCCCTCCACTTT
CAWTLPDRTNSPLHF
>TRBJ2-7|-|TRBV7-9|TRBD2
TGTGCCAGCAGCTCCCTGGCAGCGGGGGCGGTCGAGCAGTACTTC
CASSSLAAGAVEQYF
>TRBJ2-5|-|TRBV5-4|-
TGTGCCAGCAGCCCGATGCAAGGCGGGGTACTAATTGGGGAGCAGTACTTC
CASSPMQGGVLIGEQYF
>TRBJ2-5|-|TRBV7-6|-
TGTGCCAGCAGCAGTCTGGTGGGGGAGGCCCAGTACTTC
CASSSLVGEAQYF
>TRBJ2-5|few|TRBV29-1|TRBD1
TGCAGCGTAGCTAGGACAGGGGACAGTGAGACCCAGTACTTC
CSVARTGDSETQYF
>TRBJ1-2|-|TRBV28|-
TGTGCCAGCAGTACGGACGGAGGGGGCTACACCTTC
CASSTDGGGYTF
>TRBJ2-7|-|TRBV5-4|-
TGTGCCAGCAGCCCGACACCCACCTACGAGCAGTACTTC
CASSPTPTYEQYF
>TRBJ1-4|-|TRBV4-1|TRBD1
TGCGCCAGCAGCCTCGGGACAGCTAATGAAAAACTGTTTTTT
CASSLGTANEKLFF
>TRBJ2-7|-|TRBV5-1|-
TGCGCCAGCAGCTCCAACAGGGCCCACGAGCAGTACTTC
CASSSNRAHEQYF
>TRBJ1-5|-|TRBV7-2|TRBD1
TGTGCCAGCAGCTCCCTGACAGGGGCGAAGGGGCAGCCCCAGCATTTT
CASSSLTGAKGQPQHF
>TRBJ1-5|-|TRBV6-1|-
TGTGCCAGCAGTGTTCTCCTCGCGGGGGACTGGACAGAGGGCAATCAGCCCCAGCATTTT
CASSVLLAGDWTEGNQPQHF